A selection of T cell receptor beta chains follows, all from one sample in a study of cytomegalovirus exposure and HLA in healthy donors. Clones were read by immunoSEQ multiplex PCR, and TCRdb kept only the in-frame ones, dropping some. Of some 150,000 clones listed, 80% are singletons. Sequenced sample: PBMCs. These receptors originate from a man under 40 in good health and CMV-seronegative. Both conserved end residues are part of each CDR3. A D gene is named only where the DNA matches it firmly. Clone size, where shown, is once, few, many, or a class for clones that have expanded.

>-|TRBV5-5|-|TRBJ1-4
CASSELVANEKLFF
TGTGCCAGCAGCGAATTAGTGGCTAATGAAAAACTGTTTTTT
>-|TRBV19|-|TRBJ1-5
CASISQPQHF
TGTGCCAGTATTAGTCAGCCCCAGCATTTT
>-|TRBV9|-|TRBJ2-2
CASSVDAVLTGELFF
TGTGCCAGCAGCGTAGATGCGGTCTTAACCGGGGAGCTGTTTTTT
>-|TRBV7-6|-|TRBJ2-5
CASSLDRVEQETQYF
TGTGCCAGCAGCTTAGACAGGGTGGAACAAGAGACCCAGTACTTC
>TRBD1|TRBV5-4|few|TRBJ1-2
CASSLRGTAHGYTF
TGTGCCAGCAGCTTGAGGGGGACAGCTCATGGCTACACCTTC
>TRBD2|TRBV5-4|-|TRBJ2-7
CASSLSLAGVNYEQYF
TGTGCCAGCAGCTTGTCGCTAGCGGGGGTCAACTACGAGCAGTACTTC
>TRBD1|TRBV12-5|few|TRBJ2-2
CASGLGAGGLTNTGELFF
TGTGCTAGTGGTTTGGGTGCAGGGGGCCTGACGAACACCGGGGAGCTGTTTTTT
>-|TRBV27|-|TRBJ2-3
CASSFVDTQYF
TGTGCCAGCAGTTTCGTAGATACGCAGTATTTT
>TRBD1|TRBV28|-|TRBJ1-5
CATGGRGNNQPQHF
TGTGCCACCGGGGGCAGGGGGAACAATCAGCCCCAGCATTTT
>TRBD1|TRBV10-3|once|TRBJ2-2
CAISGGRVGTENTGELFF
TGTGCCATCAGTGGCGGGCGGGTAGGGACAGAGAACACCGGGGAGCTGTTTTTT
>-|TRBV30|-|TRBJ1-4
CAWSSGGDEKLFF
TGTGCCTGGAGTTCCGGGGGGGACGAAAAACTGTTTTTT
>TRBD1|TRBV7-2|-|TRBJ1-2
CASSTSGTGYGYTF
TGTGCCAGCAGCACGTCCGGGACAGGATATGGCTACACCTTC
>-|TRBV18|-|TRBJ2-7
CASSPLRGSGSYEQYF
TGTGCCAGCTCACCCCTACGGGGGTCGGGCTCCTACGAGCAGTACTTC
>-|TRBV11-2|-|TRBJ2-5
CASSFLDRRGETQYF
TGTGCCAGCAGCTTCCTAGATCGTCGGGGAGAGACCCAGTACTTC
>-|TRBV28|few|TRBJ2-7
CASRVVRGTINSYEQYF
TGTGCCAGCAGAGTTGTGAGGGGGACTATTAACTCCTACGAGCAGTACTTC
>-|TRBV5-6|-|TRBJ2-7
CASSPRTAYYEQYF
TGTGCCAGCAGCCCGAGGACAGCCTACTACGAGCAGTACTTC
>TRBD1|TRBV11-3|-|TRBJ2-3
CASSWNGQGPGDTQYF
TGTGCCAGCAGCTGGAACGGACAGGGCCCAGGCGATACGCAGTATTTT
>TRBD2|TRBV6-1|-|TRBJ2-7
CASSGWLGTSSHEQYF
TGTGCCAGCAGTGGGTGGTTGGGGACTAGCTCCCACGAGCAGTACTTC
>-|TRBV6-5|-|TRBJ1-2
CASSRVGGSYGYTF
TGTGCCAGCAGTCGGGTGGGGGGGAGCTATGGCTACACCTTC
>-|TRBV15|-|TRBJ1-4
CATSRDRRDEKLFF
TGTGCCACCAGCAGAGATCGGAGGGATGAAAAACTGTTTTTT
>TRBD1|TRBV7-2|-|TRBJ1-4
CASSFHGQGVNEKLFF
TGTGCCAGCAGCTTTCACGGACAGGGTGTAAATGAAAAACTGTTTTTT
>TRBD1|TRBV5-6|-|TRBJ2-7
CASTLIGTGVHEQYF
TGTGCCAGCACTCTTATAGGGACAGGGGTTCACGAGCAGTACTTC
>-|TRBV7-8|-|TRBJ2-7
CASSLWAASYEQYF
TGTGCCAGCAGCTTATGGGCAGCTTCCTACGAGCAGTACTTC
>TRBD1|TRBV19|few|TRBJ1-5
CASSGTASNQPQHF
TGTGCCAGTAGCGGGACAGCTAGCAATCAGCCCCAGCATTTT
>TRBD1|TRBV9|-|TRBJ1-6
CASSVGVDRDSPLHF
TGTGCCAGCAGCGTAGGGGTGGACAGGGATTCACCCCTCCACTTT
>-|TRBV4-2|-|TRBJ2-5
CASSQVVGEGGETQYF
TGTGCCAGCAGCCAAGTAGTGGGGGAGGGGGGGGAGACCCAGTACTTC
>-|TRBV28|-|TRBJ1-1
CASAWAGKNTEAFF
TGTGCCAGCGCGTGGGCAGGGAAGAACACTGAAGCTTTCTTT
>-|TRBV19|-|TRBJ2-7
CATVRTGSYEQYF
TGTGCCACCGTAAGGACGGGATCCTACGAGCAGTACTTC
>-|TRBV28|-|TRBJ2-2
CASRLAGNTGELFF
TGTGCCAGCCGGTTGGCGGGGAACACCGGGGAGCTGTTTTTT
>-|TRBV5-1|-|TRBJ2-6
CASSSTGTGANVLTF
TGCGCCAGCAGCTCCACAGGGACTGGGGCCAACGTCCTGACTTTC
>TRBD1|TRBV13|-|TRBJ1-2
CASSYRTGAGGYTF
TGTGCCAGCAGCTATCGGACAGGGGCAGGTGGCTACACCTTC
>-|TRBV27|once|TRBJ2-7
CASMQAGAHYEQYF
TGTGCCAGCATGCAAGCAGGGGCCCACTACGAGCAGTACTTC
>TRBD1|TRBV19|-|TRBJ1-2
CASMGTGDGYTF
TGTGCCAGTATGGGGACAGGGGACGGCTACACCTTC
>TRBD1|TRBV19|-|TRBJ2-2
CASTLRTGSTGELFF
TGTGCCAGTACCCTTCGGACAGGGTCCACCGGGGAGCTGTTTTTT
>-|TRBV4-3|once|TRBJ2-7
CASSQEEKQDIYEQYF
TGCGCCAGCAGCCAAGAAGAAAAACAGGATATATACGAGCAGTACTTC
>TRBD2|TRBV27|-|TRBJ2-1
CASRMGSGSNSYNEQFF
TGTGCCAGCAGGATGGGTAGCGGGAGTAACTCCTACAATGAGCAGTTCTTC
>-|TRBV27|-|TRBJ2-7
CASSPNTGHLYEQYF
TGTGCCAGCAGTCCGAACACGGGTCACTTATACGAGCAGTACTTC
>TRBD2|TRBV19|-|TRBJ2-2
CAGSGGVSGTGELFF
TGTGCCGGTAGCGGGGGTGTGTCGGGCACCGGGGAGCTGTTTTTT
>TRBD1|TRBV11-2|-|TRBJ2-1
CASSLEIQGDEQFF
TGTGCCAGCAGCTTAGAGATACAGGGGGATGAGCAGTTCTTC
>TRBD1|TRBV6-4|-|TRBJ1-5
CASSDSERENVVVPGQGPSQPQHF
TGTGCCAGCAGTGACTCAGAAAGGGAAAATGTCGTTGTGCCGGGACAGGGTCCTTCTCAGCCCCAGCATTTT
>TRBD1|TRBV7-2|-|TRBJ2-5
CASSRQGGRETQYF
TGTGCCAGCAGCCGACAGGGGGGCCGGGAGACCCAGTACTTC
>-|TRBV30|few|TRBJ2-1
CAGKGGYEQFF
TGTGCCGGGAAGGGGGGGTATGAGCAGTTCTTC
>TRBD2|TRBV2|few|TRBJ2-7
CASSEAIAGSYYEQYF
TGTGCCAGCAGTGAAGCTATAGCGGGGAGCTACTACGAGCAGTACTTC
>TRBD1|TRBV6-5|few|TRBJ2-1
CASRDRDRDGNEQFF
TGTGCCAGCAGGGATCGGGACAGGGATGGGAATGAGCAGTTCTTC
>-|TRBV5-4|few|TRBJ1-2
CASSLGGVPYGYTF
TGTGCCAGCAGCTTGGGGGGAGTCCCCTATGGCTACACCTTC
>TRBD1|TRBV7-6|-|TRBJ2-5
CASRETGGSETQYF
TGTGCCAGCAGGGAGACAGGGGGTTCGGAGACCCAGTACTTC
>-|TRBV10-3|-|TRBJ2-2
CAVTQGSGELFF
TGTGCCGTCACACAGGGTTCCGGGGAGCTGTTTTTT
>-|TRBV14|-|TRBJ1-2
CASSLSLNYGYTF
TGTGCCAGCAGCCTGAGTTTAAACTATGGCTACACCTTC
>-|TRBV7-3|-|TRBJ2-1
CASSLGGLDIFDEQFF
TGTGCCAGCAGTTTGGGAGGACTCGATATATTCGATGAGCAGTTCTTC
>-|TRBV5-1|-|TRBJ1-4
CASSLGHTVPTNEKLFF
TGCGCCAGCAGCCTGGGACATACAGTACCAACTAATGAAAAACTGTTTTTT
>-|TRBV7-3|few|TRBJ2-3
CASSSPEATSTDTQYF
TGTGCCAGCAGCTCCCCCGAGGCCACTAGCACAGATACGCAGTATTTT
>-|TRBV6-5|-|TRBJ1-2
CASSSPTLLNYGYTF
TGTGCCAGCAGTTCCCCGACATTACTTAACTATGGCTACACCTTC
>-|TRBV21-1|-|TRBJ1-6
CASSRAGKIALGSPLHF
TGTGCCAGCAGCAGGGCAGGGAAGATCGCCTTAGGGTCACCCCTCCACTTT
>-|TRBV21-1|-|TRBJ1-4
CASRPRGAREKLFF
TGTGCCAGCAGGCCTCGGGGGGCCCGGGAAAAACTGTTTTTT